A selection of T cell receptor beta chains follows, all from one sample in a study of shared clonotypes between healthy human individuals. The assay was immunoSEQ multiplex PCR, and TCRdb's table has in-frame clones only and misses some. This table has around 700,000 clones, just over 90% appearing once. The sequencing input was naive CD8+ T cells sorted from blood. These receptor sequences come from a man aged 30-40 years in good health. CDR3s leave out the opening cysteine and the closing phenylalanine or tryptophan.

j_call	v_call	cdr3_aa
TRBJ2-7	TRBV28	ASSSVRSAEAGGSSYEQY
TRBJ2-7	TRBV7-2	ASSQTGTTYEQY
TRBJ2-7	TRBV7-2	ASSFPATTGTYEQY
TRBJ2-3	TRBV7-9	ASSHPDLAADTQY
TRBJ2-7	TRBV29-1	SASAATKNEQY
TRBJ2-1	TRBV29-1	SVALTGGNEQF
TRBJ2-7	TRBV28	ASSQRRRAYEQY
TRBJ2-1	TRBV5-6	ASSLEGGLSYNEQF
TRBJ2-1	TRBV27	ASSLDRANEQF
TRBJ2-7	TRBV25-1	ASSEPGEVDYEQY
TRBJ2-4	TRBV6-5	ASRRGGLDIQY
TRBJ1-1	TRBV25-1	ASTLGQGNTEAF
TRBJ1-1	TRBV7-9	ASSSRGRLNTEAF
TRBJ2-5	TRBV6-5	ASSYQGETQY
TRBJ2-5	TRBV5-1	ASSGRDRVEETQY
TRBJ2-7	TRBV6-1	ASSVSAGGPYEQY
TRBJ2-7	TRBV27	ASSLGTNQISYEQY
TRBJ2-1	TRBV7-7	ASLFLKQETTFWSYNEQF
TRBJ1-2	TRBV7-6	ASADGNYGYT
TRBJ1-3	TRBV4-3	ASSQGNAGDSDYSGNTIY
TRBJ2-5	TRBV29-1	SVEDRGGGETQY
TRBJ1-3	TRBV29-1	SVRGGSGNTIY
TRBJ1-2	TRBV6-5	ASSSRDRLYGYT
TRBJ2-7	TRBV27	ASSLGLGEGSYEQY
TRBJ2-1	TRBV7-9	ASSPSRQGYNEQF
TRBJ1-3	TRBV27	ASSSQAVPDTGNTIY
TRBJ1-1	TRBV27	ASSSGWTEAF
TRBJ2-7	TRBV10-2	ASSFRDTGFYEQY